This T cell receptor beta chain comes out of a study of post-analysis software for immune sequencing data. This CDR3 is built from 13 residues. The V end lost 9 bases, the J end lost 6 bases, and 17 bases lay between the germline ends. Study results and caveats: People with multiple sclerosis had a significantly lower normalized Chao1 diversity than controls did. Patients had higher frequencies than controls of four to six TRBV segments, including TRBV5-6, TRBV5-1 and TRBV20-1.

This clonotype was seen a few times. Its cognate antigen is unknown. The TCR beta cDNA libraries carried unique molecular identifiers. Researchers reported roughly 510,000 cDNA molecules coming from 1 to 10 million T cells. TCRdb analysed the PCR reads with MiXCR anew, one entry per CDR3 protein. The sample holds hundreds of thousands of distinct CDR3 sequences, less than 35% seen once. The receptor's source is a girl aged 10 to 17 with multiple sclerosis. What was sequenced was blood. The rearrangement uses TRBV12-3 or TRBV12-4 and TRBJ1-1; D not certain. The CDR3 spells CASQYQERSEAFF. DNA for the CDR3: TGTGCCAGTCAATACCAGGAGCGATCTGAAGCTTTCTTT.